The TCR beta chain described here comes from a study of shared clonotypes between healthy human individuals. Findings of the study overall: For sorted subsets, rarefaction showed incomplete sequencing despite large depth.

A word on this clone: Its antigen is unidentified.

From germline, CDR1 is MNHEY and CDR2 SMNVEV (reference sequence). This CDR3 region has 16 residues. V dropped 5 bases and J dropped 3 bases, with 17 bases sitting between them. Assay used: immunoSEQ multiplex PCR; TCRdb lists only in-frame clones, some missing. The sample holds roughly 1,500,000 clones, approximately 98% seen once. The sequenced material came from naive CD4+ T cells sorted from blood. Subset given: CD45RA+ positively selected. This rearrangement joins TRBV27 to TRBJ2-1; D uncertain. This TCR came from a man aged 25-45 years in good health. In nucleotides, the CDR3 is TGTGCCAGCAGTCGCCCTTCCGGTCTCCTCTACAATGAGCAGTTCTTC. Residues: CASSRPSGLLYNEQFF.